The following is a TCR beta chain sequence with its context. This clonotype was recorded a few times. The antigen this receptor binds is unknown. It has no much larger one-base neighbor in the sample; base qualities were not kept. The data were taken from a study of identical twins (dated by TCRdb to the mid-2010s). Broadly, across the study: To test whether fetal clonotypes persist, the study used deep sequencing on TCR alpha and beta repertoires from monozygotic twins, unrelated adults of various ages, and cord blood. To rule out contamination, replicate twin experiments were performed at different times with different library preparation protocols.

From its cysteine to its phenylalanine, the CDR3 spans 14 amino acids. Here the CDR3 DNA is all that survives: 42 bases in frame from base 1. Sequences LGHNA (CDR1) and YNFKEQ (CDR2) are obtained from the germline V gene. Trimming removed 11 bases from V and 2 bases from J, leaving 18 bases between the germline ends. Only healthy Caucasian donors were included. Using Miltenyi CD45RO+ enrichment and human naive T-cell isolation kits, memory (CD45RO+) and naive T cells were isolated from PBMC. Overall results and qualifications from the work: Compared with coincidental sharing between unrelated individuals, out-of-frame TCR alpha sequences shared between twins showed an excess of sequences with low generation probability. Excess twin sharing in beta out-of-frame sequences was weaker because fewer shared sequences lowered the signal-to-noise ratio. Zero-insertion analyses could be partly confounded by invariant T cells such as MAIT and iNKT, although diverse VJ usage argued against such confounding for most clonotypes. Because the same donors could not be followed over many years, the conclusions relied on cross-sectional statistical analysis. Out-of-frame TCR alpha sharing in monozygotic twins was systematically underestimated by recombination models, whereas sharing between unrelated individuals was in agreement with the recombination models. Fewer insertions were carried by abundant cord blood beta clonotypes, a similar but weaker trend appeared in young adult naive repertoires, and no such trend appeared in memory repertoires.

The method behind the library was 5' RACE. The listed sequencing device is Illumina HiSeq 2000. A universal primer binding site was added through template switching, and the final cDNA carried a unique molecular identifier so that TCR cDNA molecules could be counted accurately. First-strand cDNA for TCR alpha and beta chains was synthesized from specific primers in the conserved constant-segment region. To control for contamination, every cDNA library was double barcoded, receiving both a SMART-Mk sample barcode and Illumina barcodes. TruSeq adapter sequences and Illumina sample barcodes were added in two successive PCR steps. The Illumina HiSeq platform was used with custom primers to sequence TCR alpha and beta cDNA libraries. The paper's data handling went like this. Unique molecular identifiers were extracted from raw reads with MiGEC, and CDR3 positions were determined with MiXCR. For each individual, recombination models were inferred using an EM algorithm with the repgenHMM and IGoR tools. Shared clonotype analysis was performed with the tcR package in R, normalizing sharing by the product of cloneset sizes. To study raw recombination free of thymic and clonal selection effects, out-of-frame nonproductive sequences were analyzed. The public reads were quality trimmed at Q25 with fastp and then assembled into clones with MiXCR by TCRdb, keeping productive beta chains. Each CDR3 protein appears once, grouped with its most common genes and DNA. Here the V and J calls rest on TCRdb's processing, not on the authors' analysis. This sample is represented by 200,000 to 300,000 distinct CDR3 sequences; roughly a tenth of them were singletons. The ten largest clones represent about a tenth of the sample.

The sample consisted of memory T cells sorted from blood. Explained via the paper, the cell subset or site label denotes: CD45RO+ enriched T cells. The receptor's source is a man aged 50 to 60 in good health. This sequence uses TRBV4-2 and TRBJ1-1; a confident D gene designation cannot be given. The DNA sequence reads TGTGCCGCACAAGAAATGGGATCAAACACTGAAGCTTTCTTT. The translation is CAAQEMGSNTEAFF.